Sequencing of this TCR beta chain was carried out in a study of cytomegalovirus exposure and HLA in healthy donors (dated by TCRdb to between 2016 and 2019). For the study in its entirety: A later analysis indicated that the 95 to 150 validation repertoires were generated on the platform also employed for the 720 or so repertoires of the first cohort. The study aimed to test whether signatures of past pathogen exposure could be identified by cataloging public T cell receptors. In addition to the first cohort of approximately 650 subjects, a separate validation cohort of approximately 120 different subjects was used. The study combined high-throughput TCR immunosequencing, statistical association of individual TCRs with disease status, and machine learning to predict cytomegalovirus infection status. The paper's findings and limits, for the study overall: It was suggested by the authors that the approach could potentially be generalized to other disease states and immunological phenotypes. Of the cluster scores, 94% were above 0 in a later analysis, which found that TCRs clustered in the first cohort also tended to co-occur in the 95 to 150 validation repertoires. A few of the identified cytomegalovirus-associated TCR beta chains were confirmed in vitro to be specific for cytomegalovirus antigens. A later analysis lacked HLA typing for the validation cohort, so it scored co-occurrence in that cohort across all 120 repertoires. The study gave a list of 150 to 200 TCR beta chains associated with cytomegalovirus. Most TCR sequences were seen in very few donors, while some public TCRs were found in many individuals. The classifier was reported to diagnose cytomegalovirus status with high specificity and sensitivity in both the original and validation cohorts.

Separate from the approximately 670-subject first cohort, the validation cohort of 120 subjects was the group to which the donors belonged. The library was made by the immunoSEQ multiplex PCR assay. Per the original workflow: A statistical classification framework was developed to diagnose cytomegalovirus status using the catalog of TCR beta chain sequences. The immuneACCESS repertoire file appears here via TCRdb, limited to in-frame rearrangements. These files lack a portion of the clones; in checked studies, under half of the deficit traces to unresolved V genes, and the cause of the others is not known. Clone size and V and J calls were adopted from that table, with D and trimming inferred from the DNA. For this sample the table gives approximately 65,000 clones, of which just over 95% were detected only once. More than 4% of the sample is held by the ten biggest clonotypes. The CDR1 and CDR2 encoded by the germline V gene (reference sequence) are LNHDA and SQIVND. V is reduced by 9 bases and J by 7 bases, leaving a spacing of 22 bases between them. The CDR3 goes from the cysteine to the phenylalanine over 15 residues. Only the CDR3 part of the read is kept: 45 bases, read in frame from the first base.

Concerning this clone: The target of this receptor is not known. Per-base qualities were not stored, and no clone one base away is much larger.

Sequenced material: PBMCs. The sequence was collected from a woman younger than 30 in good health and CMV-seropositive. The sequence joins TRBV19 to TRBJ1-5, and the D gene may be TRBD1, 6 bases matching. The DNA sequence follows: TGTGCCAGCAAAACGGCCGGGACACACACCCAGCCCCAGCATTTT. This yields the protein CASKTAGTHTQPQHF.